This TCR beta chain was found in a study of regulatory T cells in long-lasting Graves disease. The table lists this clonotype with a few counts. Relying on iRepertoire HTBI primers and Arm-PCR of CDR3 regions, the team built TCR beta libraries. MiXCR, applied by TCRdb to the multiplex PCR reads, yields one record per CDR3 protein. The sample comprises 400,000 to 550,000 distinct CDR3 sequences, approximately 16% of which are singletons, and 20% to 25% rests with the top ten. Time point: newly diagnosed GD, antithyroid drugs for less than 3 months. The authors made the TCR library using RNA they extracted from PBMCs. V lost 9 bases and J lost 5, with 19 bases in between. CDR3 length: 14 amino acids. The germline CDR1 and CDR2 sequences are LNHDA and SQIVND (reference sequence). The same specimen was also included in a second study, on T cells in Graves' hyperthyroidism and ophthalmopathy. That source adds: Those with hyperthyroidism were 18 to 65 years old, newly diagnosed, and ill for under 2 months. Clonotypes that were expanded in thyroid above 0.001 mostly appeared in blood too.

Sequences were derived from peripheral blood mononuclear cells (PBMCs), sampled at new diagnosis, from a patient treated with antithyroid drugs. The V gene is TRBV19, the J gene TRBJ2-5, with D perhaps matching TRBD1 (7 bases). The sequence was collected from a woman aged 18-30 years with Graves disease. CDR3 DNA sequence: TGTGCCAGCTCTCGCGGGACAGTTGAGGAGACCCAGTACTTC. Residues: CASSRGTVEETQYF.